This note documents a single TCR beta chain sequence. The sample originates from a study of blood T cell repertoires in COVID-19. Study at large: Collection of acute and convalescent COVID-19 samples took place in the United States, Italy and Spain. T cells, B-cell-depleted T cells, or PBMCs supplied cDNA or gDNA.

Per the original methods: Cell counts per sample came from amplifying reference gene primers. Assay used: immunoSEQ multiplex PCR; TCRdb lists only in-frame clones, some missing. V and J calls and clone size follow that table, whereas D and trimming were derived from the DNA. The sample lists under 500,000 clones, roughly 90% seen once, with roughly 4.3% in the top ten. V lost 2 bases to trimming and J lost 4 bases, with 11 bases between them. Germline V gene data show CDR1 as MNHEY and CDR2 as SVGAGI. CDR3 length: 14 residues. The sequence derives from a woman aged 25 to 45 with acute or convalescent COVID-19. Specimen: peripheral blood. V gene TRBV6-5 combines with J gene TRBJ1-1; unclear D gene. The CDR3 coding sequence is TGTGCCAGCAGTTACAACACCGTTGGCACTGAAGCTTTCTTT. This encodes CASSYNTVGTEAFF.